This TCR beta chain came from a study of T-cell memory formation after mild COVID-19. TCRdb reprocessed the 5' RACE reads via MiXCR and lists one record per CDR3 protein. The table lists around 30,000 distinct CDR3 sequences, approximately 12% of them singletons. In this sample, this clonotype turned up many times. Its target is unknown. CDR1 and CDR2 (germline): KGHSH, LQKENI. V lost 6 bases, J lost 4 bases, and 10 bases stayed unmatched. This CDR3 is built from 16 residues. Notes on the study in general: CD4+ contracting clones lay mainly in CM and EM, CD8+ ones in EMRA.

Sequenced input: PBMCs or a T cell subset sorted from them (not recorded which). The chain joins TRBV18 to TRBJ1-5; 9 bases align to TRBD1. The receptor's source is an adult woman who had mild COVID-19 (a few samples of this study predate the infection). Cell type and time point are not known. The CDR3 sequence is CASSEQGARGNQPQHF. The CDR3 DNA reads as TGTGCCAGCTCGGAACAGGGGGCACGGGGAAATCAGCCCCAGCATTTT.